This is a list of T cell receptor beta chains from one sample in a study of long-term antiretroviral therapy in people with HIV. Repertoires were generated with immunoSEQ multiplex PCR, while TCRdb's copy carries only in-frame clones and drops some. This table has 12,000 or so clones, around 79% appearing once. Sequences were derived from unsorted PBMCs, sampled about 3.3 years before starting antiretroviral therapy. The receptors stem from a man in his forties with HIV. Both conserved end residues are part of each CDR3. Fields, in order: clone size, D gene, V gene, J gene, CDR3 DNA, CDR3 protein. The D gene is left open where the match is weak. Clone sizes are given selectively: once, few, many, or a class where the clone is expanded.

size: NA; D: NA; V: TRBV6-6; J: TRBJ1-1; DNA: TGTGCCAGCAGTTACGAGGCTGAAGCTTTCTTT; CDR3: CASSYEAEAFF
size: NA; D: TRBD2; V: TRBV4-3; J: TRBJ2-6; DNA: TGCGCCAGCAGCCAAGAGCGGCTAGCGGGAGTGCCAGCTGGGGCCAACGTCCTGACTTTC; CDR3: CASSQERLAGVPAGANVLTF
size: NA; D: TRBD1; V: TRBV27; J: TRBJ2-3; DNA: TGTGCCAGCAGTGGGAGGACAGGGGCGTATCCAGATACGCAGTATTTT; CDR3: CASSGRTGAYPDTQYF
size: NA; D: NA; V: TRBV27; J: TRBJ1-5; DNA: TGTGCCAGCCGAAACAGGGAAAACAATCAGCCCCAGCATTTT; CDR3: CASRNRENNQPQHF
size: NA; D: NA; V: TRBV5-6; J: TRBJ2-7; DNA: TGTGCCAGCAGCCTCGGACTAGGGGGATCCTACGAGCAGTACTTC; CDR3: CASSLGLGGSYEQYF
size: NA; D: NA; V: TRBV27; J: TRBJ2-1; DNA: TGTGCCAGCAGTTTCAGTACTTCCCTTGTCTACAATGAGCAGTTCTTC; CDR3: CASSFSTSLVYNEQFF
size: NA; D: TRBD2; V: TRBV18; J: TRBJ2-5; DNA: TGTGCCAGCTCACCGGGACTAGCTCGGGAGACCCAGTACTTC; CDR3: CASSPGLARETQYF
size: NA; D: TRBD2; V: TRBV11-2; J: TRBJ2-3; DNA: TGTGCCAGCAGCACTAGCGGGAGGCAGAGCACAGATACGCAGTATTTT; CDR3: CASSTSGRQSTDTQYF
size: once; D: NA; V: TRBV2; J: TRBJ2-5; DNA: TGTGCCAGCAGTGAAAGGTTTAGGACAGAGACCCAGTACTTC; CDR3: CASSERFRTETQYF
size: NA; D: NA; V: TRBV9; J: TRBJ2-1; DNA: TGTGCCAGCAGCACCGGGGCCAACCCTCCCTACAATGAGCAGTTCTTC; CDR3: CASSTGANPPYNEQFF
size: NA; D: NA; V: TRBV10-2; J: TRBJ2-7; DNA: TGCGCCAGCAGCGCTACACGGGGCTCCTACGAGCAGTACTTC; CDR3: CASSATRGSYEQYF
size: few; D: NA; V: TRBV10-1; J: TRBJ2-7; DNA: TGCGCCAGCAGCGGGGTCTCAGGGAACTCCTACGAGCAGTACTTC; CDR3: CASSGVSGNSYEQYF
size: NA; D: NA; V: TRBV11-1; J: TRBJ2-3; DNA: TGTGCCAGCAGCTTAGTCTTGGGCACAGATACGCAGTATTTT; CDR3: CASSLVLGTDTQYF
size: NA; D: NA; V: TRBV4-3; J: TRBJ1-1; DNA: TGCGCCAGCAGCCAAGTAATCGACAGTAACACTGAAGCTTTCTTT; CDR3: CASSQVIDSNTEAFF
size: NA; D: NA; V: TRBV5-1; J: TRBJ2-7; DNA: TGCGCCAGCAGCCTGGTCTCAGAAGGTGAACAGTACTTC; CDR3: CASSLVSEGEQYF
size: few; D: TRBD1; V: TRBV11-3; J: TRBJ2-3; DNA: TGTGCCAGCAGCTTTTCAGGGGGTACGCAGTATTTT; CDR3: CASSFSGGTQYF
size: NA; D: NA; V: TRBV10-3; J: TRBJ2-7; DNA: TGTGCCATCAGTGCTGGGGGCTACGAGCAGTACTTC; CDR3: CAISAGGYEQYF
size: NA; D: NA; V: TRBV27; J: TRBJ1-5; DNA: TGTGCCAGCAGTTTAGGGCCATATCAGCCCCAGCATTTT; CDR3: CASSLGPYQPQHF
size: NA; D: TRBD2; V: TRBV14; J: TRBJ2-1; DNA: TGTGCCAGCAGCCAGACGGGACTAGCCGGGAATGAGCAGTTCTTC; CDR3: CASSQTGLAGNEQFF
size: NA; D: TRBD2; V: TRBV7-9; J: TRBJ2-4; DNA: TGTGCCAGCAGCTCAGGACTAGCGGGAGATGAGGGGGTCAAAAACATTCAGTACTTC; CDR3: CASSSGLAGDEGVKNIQYF
size: NA; D: NA; V: TRBV28; J: TRBJ1-1; DNA: TGTGCCAGCAGTTTAGCCGACCTAGGGAACACTGAAGCTTTCTTT; CDR3: CASSLADLGNTEAFF
size: NA; D: TRBD2; V: TRBV19; J: TRBJ2-7; DNA: TGTGCCAGTAGTATAGATGCAGCGGGACTGTCCGAGCAGTACTTC; CDR3: CASSIDAAGLSEQYF
size: NA; D: NA; V: TRBV5-4; J: TRBJ1-5; DNA: TGTGCCAGCAGCGACAGCGGCCCGAATCAGCCCCAGCATTTT; CDR3: CASSDSGPNQPQHF
size: NA; D: TRBD2; V: TRBV30; J: TRBJ2-3; DNA: TGTGCCTGGAGTGTACTAGCGGGTCTAGGAGATACGCAGTATTTT; CDR3: CAWSVLAGLGDTQYF
size: NA; D: NA; V: TRBV7-2; J: TRBJ2-7; DNA: TGTGCCAGCAGCTTAGCGACTTACGGGACTCAAGATTACTACGAGCAGTACTTC; CDR3: CASSLATYGTQDYYEQYF
size: NA; D: TRBD2; V: TRBV5-1; J: TRBJ2-3; DNA: TGCGCCAGCAGCATCGGACTAGACACAGATACGCAGTATTTT; CDR3: CASSIGLDTDTQYF
size: NA; D: NA; V: TRBV28; J: TRBJ1-2; DNA: TGTGCCAGCAGTCCTACGGGACGCCACTATGGCTACACCTTC; CDR3: CASSPTGRHYGYTF
size: NA; D: NA; V: TRBV29-1; J: TRBJ1-2; DNA: TGCAGCGTTGAAGAAGGATTAGTAGTATATGGCTACACCTTC; CDR3: CSVEEGLVVYGYTF
size: NA; D: TRBD2; V: TRBV20-1; J: TRBJ2-1; DNA: TGCAGTGCCCCCGGGGGGAATGAGCAGTTCTTC; CDR3: CSAPGGNEQFF
size: once; D: NA; V: TRBV9; J: TRBJ2-5; DNA: TGTGCCAGCAGCGGGCGGGATCTGCAAGAGACCCAGTACTTC; CDR3: CASSGRDLQETQYF
size: NA; D: NA; V: TRBV28; J: TRBJ2-1; DNA: TGTGCCAGCATAGGGATGGAGCGTTTATCATACAATGAGCAGTTCTTC; CDR3: CASIGMERLSYNEQFF
size: few; D: NA; V: TRBV19; J: TRBJ1-3; DNA: TGTGCCAGTAGTCTGACGGGCTTTGGAAACACCATATATTTT; CDR3: CASSLTGFGNTIYF
size: NA; D: NA; V: TRBV6-4; J: TRBJ2-1; DNA: TGTGCCAGCAGTGACTCTAGCGGCTCCTACAATGAGCAGTTCTTC; CDR3: CASSDSSGSYNEQFF
size: NA; D: NA; V: TRBV27; J: TRBJ1-2; DNA: TGTGCCAGCAGTTTGAGCAGGGCATCTATCGGCTACACCTTC; CDR3: CASSLSRASIGYTF
size: NA; D: TRBD2; V: TRBV30; J: TRBJ2-1; DNA: TGTGCCTGGAGTGGACCGGGGGGGGATGAGCAGTTCTTC; CDR3: CAWSGPGGDEQFF
size: NA; D: TRBD1; V: TRBV5-1; J: TRBJ1-1; DNA: TGCGCCAGCAGCAGGGGACAGTCTATGAACACTGAAGCTTTCTTT; CDR3: CASSRGQSMNTEAFF
size: NA; D: NA; V: TRBV5-1; J: TRBJ2-1; DNA: TGCGCTTCTTCGCGGGGTGCCGGCTACAATGAGCAGTTCTTC; CDR3: CASSRGAGYNEQFF
size: medium-sized; D: TRBD1; V: TRBV27; J: TRBJ2-7; DNA: TGTGCCAGCAGTTGGGGGACAGCTTCCGAGCAGTACTTC; CDR3: CASSWGTASEQYF
size: once; D: TRBD1; V: TRBV5-4; J: TRBJ1-2; DNA: TGTGCCAGCAGCAAGGCGGGACAGGGCTATGGCTACACCTTC; CDR3: CASSKAGQGYGYTF
size: NA; D: NA; V: TRBV11-2; J: TRBJ2-7; DNA: TGTGCCAGCAGCTTATTTTTCGAGCAGTACTTC; CDR3: CASSLFFEQYF
size: NA; D: TRBD2; V: TRBV7-2; J: TRBJ2-1; DNA: TGTGCCAGCAGGCGTGCGGGAGGCAAAGGTGAGCAGTTCTTC; CDR3: CASRRAGGKGEQFF
size: few; D: NA; V: TRBV6-1; J: TRBJ1-4; DNA: TGTGCCAGCAGTGAGCGGGGGGAGGGAAAACTGTTTTTT; CDR3: CASSERGEGKLFF
size: NA; D: TRBD2; V: TRBV28; J: TRBJ2-1; DNA: TGTGCCAGCACCCGGGGACTAGCGGGAATACGGGCTCACAATGAGCAGTTCTTC; CDR3: CASTRGLAGIRAHNEQFF
size: NA; D: NA; V: TRBV9; J: TRBJ2-1; DNA: TGTGCCAGCAGCGTAGCTAACTCTTACAATGAGCAGTTCTTC; CDR3: CASSVANSYNEQFF
size: medium-sized; D: TRBD2; V: TRBV27; J: TRBJ2-1; DNA: TGTGCCAGCAGTTACCCTAGCGGGAGGTACAATGAGCAGTTCTTC; CDR3: CASSYPSGRYNEQFF
size: NA; D: NA; V: TRBV13; J: TRBJ2-1; DNA: TGTGCCAGCAGACTCAGGGGTTACAATGAGCAGTTCTTC; CDR3: CASRLRGYNEQFF
size: NA; D: TRBD2; V: TRBV25-1; J: TRBJ2-5; DNA: TGTGCCAGCAGTTCCCGGACCGGGACTAGCGGTCAAGAGACCCAGTACTTC; CDR3: CASSSRTGTSGQETQYF
size: NA; D: NA; V: TRBV28; J: TRBJ1-4; DNA: TGTGCCAGCAGTATCCTATCCGGCCCCCCGGGGGAAAAACTGTTTTTT; CDR3: CASSILSGPPGEKLFF
size: NA; D: NA; V: TRBV7-8; J: TRBJ2-3; DNA: TGTGCCAGCAGCTTAGCCAGGGACCCAGATACGCAGTATTTT; CDR3: CASSLARDPDTQYF
size: once; D: TRBD1; V: TRBV19; J: TRBJ2-5; DNA: TGTGCCAGTAATCCTAGGACAGGGCCTCAAGAGACCCAGTACTTC; CDR3: CASNPRTGPQETQYF
size: NA; D: TRBD2; V: TRBV7-2; J: TRBJ2-3; DNA: TGTGCCGGGACTAGCCGAACCTCAGATACGCAGTATTTT; CDR3: CAGTSRTSDTQYF
size: NA; D: TRBD2; V: TRBV7-2; J: TRBJ2-7; DNA: TGTGCCAGCAGCTTAGGACCCGGGACTACTCACGAGCAGTACTTC; CDR3: CASSLGPGTTHEQYF
size: NA; D: NA; V: TRBV9; J: TRBJ2-4; DNA: TGTGCCAGCAGCGTAAGTGGGGGAGGTATTAAGGACATTCAGTACTTC; CDR3: CASSVSGGGIKDIQYF
size: NA; D: NA; V: TRBV10-3; J: TRBJ1-1; DNA: TGTGCCATCAGGGACCAGCCGCACACTGAAGCTTTCTTT; CDR3: CAIRDQPHTEAFF
size: NA; D: NA; V: TRBV19; J: TRBJ1-4; DNA: TGTGCCAGTAGTGGGGACACCCTACGAAAACTGTTTTTT; CDR3: CASSGDTLRKLFF
size: NA; D: NA; V: TRBV5-1; J: TRBJ2-5; DNA: TGCGCCAGCAGCTTGGTGGGCCAAGAGACCCAGTACTTC; CDR3: CASSLVGQETQYF